What follows are 16 T cell receptor beta chains derived from one specimen sequenced in a study of T cell changes during pregnancy in multiple sclerosis. Using immunoSEQ multiplex PCR, the repertoire was profiled, and TCRdb retains in-frame clones only, with some absent. The sample consists of about 69,000 clones, 88% of them appearing once. Sequences were derived from peripheral blood, sampled before pregnancy. The receptors come from a female donor with multiple sclerosis, enrolled in a pregnancy study.

This clone showed up just once. The chain carries TRBV6-5 and TRBJ2-3, with D unclear. The CDR3 covers 16 residues. Between the trimmed V and J ends, which lost 0 bases and 2 bases, there was a span of 12 bases. Germline CDR1 MNHEY, CDR2 SVGAGI. CDR3 in DNA: TGTGCCAGCAGTTACTCCCTGGCAGGCGCCACAGATACGCAGTATTTT. It is translated as CASSYSLAGATDTQYF.

V usage is TRBV19 and J usage is TRBJ2-2; D possibly corresponds to TRBD1 (6 bases). CDR1 is LNHDA, CDR2 SQIVND, per germline (reference sequence). V was clipped by 5 bases and J by 1 base, with 14 bases between them. The CDR3 sequence is 16 residues long. CDR3 residues: CASSPRQGRNTGELFF. The DNA for the CDR3 is TGTGCCAGTAGTCCCCGGCAGGGGCGGAACACCGGGGAGCTGTTTTTT.

This chain joins TRBV6-5 and TRBJ2-7; possible D gene TRBD1, 6 bases. In germline, CDR1 is MNHEY, CDR2 SVGAGI. The CDR3 consists of 15 residues. The germline V and J ends were trimmed by 0 bases and 4 bases, with 13 bases remaining between them. As DNA, the CDR3 is TGTGCCAGCAGTTACTCAGGGGACACGTTATACGAGCAGTACTTC. Its protein is CASSYSGDTLYEQYF.

The rearrangement joins TRBV30 to TRBJ2-3; 14 bases are a match to TRBD2. CDR3 length: 18 residues. Unmatched junction bases numbered 11, after V lost 1 base and J lost 5 bases. CDR1 and CDR2 (germline): GTSNPN, SVGIG (reference sequence). CDR3 in DNA: TGTGCCTGGAGTGGAGGGACTAGCGGGAGCGTCGCCAAAGATACGCAGTATTTT. This codes for CAWSGGTSGSVAKDTQYF.

Turning to this clone: The sample holds other DNA sequences that translate to the same CDR3. This chain links TRBV6-5 with TRBJ1-1, with D possibly TRBD1 on 6 matching bases. Germline loops: CDR1 MNHEY, CDR2 SVGAGI. CDR3 length equals 15 residues. V was shortened by 0 bases and J by 0 bases, with 8 bases between the two germline ends. The CDR3 protein is CASSYSNRVNTEAFF. CDR3 sequence (DNA): TGTGCCAGCAGTTACTCGAACAGGGTGAACACTGAAGCTTTCTTT.

The gene calls are TRBV4-2 and TRBJ2-5; 11 nucleotides line up with TRBD2. V shed 1 base and J 0 bases; nucleotides not matched to a gene: 7. The CDR3 has 18 amino acids. The germline V gene encodes CDR1 LGHNA and CDR2 YNFKEQ. The CDR3 protein is CASSQVSDSGGDQETQYF. The DNA of the CDR3 is TGTGCCAGCAGCCAAGTCTCCGATAGCGGGGGGGACCAAGAGACCCAGTACTTC.

The chain joins TRBV5-1 to TRBJ2-1, with 8 bases fitting TRBD2. J lost 0 bases, V lost 4 bases, and 12 bases had no gene match. The germline CDR1 and CDR2 sequences are SGHRS and YFSETQ. This CDR3 contains 18 residues. CDR3 sequence reads: CASSPPGTRASSYNEQFF. Here the CDR3 DNA reads TGCGCCAGCAGCCCTCCCGGGACTAGGGCGAGCTCCTACAATGAGCAGTTCTTC.

This clone was seen only once. V and J are TRBV5-1 and TRBJ2-1; D is possibly TRBD2 (6 bases). Between the trimmed V and J ends, which lost 4 bases and 3 bases, there was a span of 17 bases. CDR1 and CDR2 (germline): SGHRS, YFSETQ. This CDR3 region has 16 residues. CDR3 protein: CASSKTGTLDYNEQFF. The CDR3 DNA is TGCGCCAGCAGCAAAACCGGGACTTTGGACTACAATGAGCAGTTCTTC. Together with reference TRBV5-1 and TRBJ2-1, the CDR3 gives the full variable domain: KAGVTQTPRYLIKTRGQQVTLSCSPISGHRSVSWYQQTPGQGLQFLFEYFSETQRNKGNFPGRFSGRQFSNSRSEMNVSTLELGDSALYLCASSKTGTLDYNEQFFGPGTRLTVL.

This clone was observed once. V usage is TRBV5-6 and J usage is TRBJ1-5; 7 positions match TRBD1. The CDR3 has 15 residues. Germline assignment: CDR1 SGHDT and CDR2 YYEEEE. After removal of 2 bases from V and 2 bases from J, the junction contained 4 bases not matched to a gene. DNA for the CDR3: TGTGCCAGCAGCTTAGGGGGCTTGGGCAATCAGCCCCAGCATTTT. This encodes CASSLGGLGNQPQHF.

The rearrangement uses TRBV2 and TRBJ2-7; tentatively, D is TRBD1 (6 bases). The CDR3 length is 17 residues. Deletions cut 6 bases from V and 0 bases from J, with 21 bases between. Germline V lookup: CDR1 SNHLY, CDR2 FYNNEI. Written as DNA, the CDR3 is TGTGCCAGCAGGGTGGGGGCTCTCGGCCCCAGCTCCTACGAGCAGTACTTC. Residues: CASRVGALGPSSYEQYF.

The genes are TRBV6-5 and TRBJ2-7; no definite D call. Germline assignment: CDR1 MNHEY and CDR2 SVGAGI. The V end lost 6 bases, the J end lost 5 bases, and 17 bases lay between the germline ends. The CDR3 runs 14 residues. The chain's CDR3 is CASRTPTALNEQYF. The CDR3 bases are TGTGCCAGCAGGACCCCAACAGCCTTGAACGAGCAGTACTTC.

The J gene is TRBJ2-5, the V gene TRBV16; perhaps TRBD2 as D (6 bases). Germline V lookup: CDR1 KGHSY, CDR2 FQNENV. This CDR3 has 15 amino acids. V lost 0 bases and J 9 bases, leaving 17 bases between the germline ends. CDR3 DNA: TGTGCCAGCAGCCAATCGGTAGCGGCAGACACGGCCCAGTACTTC. Its protein product is CASSQSVAADTAQYF. Full variable domain (remainder filled in from reference TRBV16 and TRBJ2-5): GEEVAQTPKHLVRGEGQKAKLYCAPIKGHSYVFWYQQVLKNEFKFLISFQNENVFDETGMPKERFSAKCLPNSPCSLEIQATKLEDSAVYFCASSQSVAADTAQYFGPGTRLLVL.

The CDR3 is CASSQPAAWGGDRNEQFF. In DNA form, the CDR3 reads TGTGCCAGCAGCCAACCGGCCGCGTGGGGAGGGGATAGAAATGAGCAGTTCTTC. This chain connects TRBV14 to TRBJ2-1; 7 bases match TRBD2. CDR3 length: 18 residues. J gave up 7 bases and V 2 bases, and 17 bases lay outside the gene matches. Looked up from germline, CDR1 is SGHDN and CDR2 is FVKESK.

This clone occurred once. This rearrangement joins TRBV5-1 to TRBJ2-1; D is perhaps TRBD1 (6 bases). Germline CDR1 is SGHRS and CDR2 is YFSETQ. The CDR3 has 15 residues. Trimming took 0 bases from V and 8 from J, leaving 15 bases between them. CDR3 amino acids: CASSLVTPGVDEQFF. Here the CDR3 DNA reads TGCGCCAGCAGCTTGGTGACACCAGGGGTCGATGAGCAGTTCTTC.

The rearrangement uses TRBV7-3 and TRBJ2-5, with 8 bases aligning to TRBD1. The CDR3 has 15 residues. Trimming at V came to 4 bases and at J to 1 base, leaving 5 bases not matched to a gene. Germline V gives CDR1 SGHTA, CDR2 FQGTGA. The CDR3 nucleotides are TGTGCCAGCAGCTCCCACGGGACAGGCCAAGAGACCCAGTACTTC. Protein: CASSSHGTGQETQYF.

This chain joins TRBV27 and TRBJ2-1, with 14 bases fitting TRBD2. V dropped 5 bases and J dropped 2; count of bases not matched to a gene: 8. This CDR3 has 18 amino acids. Germline V gives CDR1 MNHEY, CDR2 SMNVEV (reference sequence). The CDR3 reads CASSTPGLAGDTYNEQFF. The CDR3 nucleotides read TGTGCCAGCAGTACACCGGGACTAGCGGGAGATACCTACAATGAGCAGTTCTTC.